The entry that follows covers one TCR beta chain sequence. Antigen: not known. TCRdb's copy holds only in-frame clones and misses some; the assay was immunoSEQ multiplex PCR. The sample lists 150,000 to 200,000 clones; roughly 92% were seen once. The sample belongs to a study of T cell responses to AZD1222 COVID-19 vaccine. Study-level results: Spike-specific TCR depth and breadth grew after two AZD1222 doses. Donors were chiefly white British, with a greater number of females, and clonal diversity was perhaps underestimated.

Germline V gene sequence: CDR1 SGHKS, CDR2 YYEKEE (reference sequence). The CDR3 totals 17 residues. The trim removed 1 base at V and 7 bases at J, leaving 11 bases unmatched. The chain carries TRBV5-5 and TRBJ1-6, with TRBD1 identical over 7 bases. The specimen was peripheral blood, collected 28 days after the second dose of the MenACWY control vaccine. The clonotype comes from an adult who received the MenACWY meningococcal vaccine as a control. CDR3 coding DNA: TGTGCCAGCAGCTTGAGGACCCAGGGGGAAATAAATTCACCCCTCCACTTT. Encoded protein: CASSLRTQGEINSPLHF.